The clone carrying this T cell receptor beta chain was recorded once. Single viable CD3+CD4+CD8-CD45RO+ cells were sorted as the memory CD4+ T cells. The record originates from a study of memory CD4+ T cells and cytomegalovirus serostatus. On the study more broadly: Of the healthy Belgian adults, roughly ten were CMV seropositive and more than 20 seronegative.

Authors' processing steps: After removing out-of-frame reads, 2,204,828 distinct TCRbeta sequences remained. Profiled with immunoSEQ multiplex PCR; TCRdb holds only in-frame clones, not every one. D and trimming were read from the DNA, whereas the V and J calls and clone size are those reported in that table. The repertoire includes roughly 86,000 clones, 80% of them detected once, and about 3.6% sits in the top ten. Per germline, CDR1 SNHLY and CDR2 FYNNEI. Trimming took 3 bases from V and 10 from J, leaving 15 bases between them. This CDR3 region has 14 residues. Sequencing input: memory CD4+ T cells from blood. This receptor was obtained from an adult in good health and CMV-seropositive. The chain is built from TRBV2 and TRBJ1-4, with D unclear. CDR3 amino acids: CASSDLEGYGKLFF. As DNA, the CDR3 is TGTGCCAGCAGTGATCTAGAAGGGTACGGAAAACTGTTTTTT.